Shown below are 7 T cell receptor beta chains from a single sample sequenced in a study of T-cell memory formation after mild COVID-19. TCRdb redid the calling of the 5' RACE reads with MiXCR, one entry per CDR3 protein. In the table there are 150,000 to 200,000 distinct CDR3 sequences, approximately 10% of which are singletons. The sequencing sample was made of PBMCs or a T cell subset sorted from them (not recorded which). These TCRs come from a man between 18 and 29 years old who had mild COVID-19 (a few samples of this study predate the infection). Cell type and time point are not known.

This clonotype occurred a few times. The rearrangement links TRBV25-1 to TRBJ1-1; no firm D call. V lost 6 bases to trimming and J lost 4 bases, with 15 bases between them. CDR3 length: 14 amino acids. Germline CDR1 is MGHDK and CDR2 is SYGVNS. This chain's CDR3 is CASRWSWEGTEAFF. In DNA, the CDR3 is TGTGCCAGCAGGTGGAGTTGGGAGGGCACTGAAGCTTTCTTT.

The chain uses TRBV12-3 or TRBV12-4 and TRBJ2-7; TRBD1 agrees at 10 bases. V shed 5 bases and J 2 bases; nucleotides not matched to a gene: 9. The CDR3 consists of 16 residues. The CDR3 DNA reads as TGTGCCAGCAGTCGCTGGACAGGGGGGGCCCCCTACGAGCAGTACTTC. This encodes CASSRWTGGAPYEQYF.

This sequence joins TRBV7-3 and TRBJ1-2; D is possibly TRBD1 (5 bases). Trimming left V 2 bases short and J 8 bases short, with 12 bases between. Germline V gene data show CDR1 as SGHTA and CDR2 as FQGTGA. The CDR3 contains 13 residues. CDR3 in amino acids: CASSLGWGTGYTF. The CDR3 DNA reads TGTGCCAGCAGCTTAGGTTGGGGCACGGGCTACACCTTC.

This clonotype was seen a few times. The chain has TRBV12-3 or TRBV12-4 and TRBJ1-4; D is uncertain. V was pared by 3 bases and J by 8 bases, with 4 bases between. The CDR3 totals 11 residues. DNA for the CDR3: TGTGCCAGCAGTTTGCGAGAAAAACTGTTTTTT. This encodes CASSLREKLFF.

Ten or more counts support this clonotype. The chain has TRBV7-2 and TRBJ2-3; 8 bases line up with TRBD2. CDR1 and CDR2 (germline): SGHTA, FQGNSA. There are 16 residues in the CDR3. The trim removed 5 bases at V and 6 bases at J, leaving 13 bases unmatched. CDR3 loop: CASSAHPLAASDTQYF. The DNA for the CDR3 is TGTGCCAGCAGCGCCCATCCACTAGCGGCGTCGGATACGCAGTATTTT.

The chain joins TRBV5-6 to TRBJ2-1; the D gene is possibly TRBD2 (6 bases). V lost 5 bases and J 7 bases, leaving 19 bases between the germline ends. This CDR3 contains 15 residues. Germline loops: CDR1 SGHDT, CDR2 YYEEEE. CDR3 in amino acids: CASSILRGFSNEQFF. The CDR3, as DNA: TGTGCCAGCAGTATTCTGCGGGGCTTCTCGAATGAGCAGTTCTTC.

This clonotype was seen a few times. CDR3 amino acids: CASSPPGQGWYQETQYF. In DNA form, the CDR3 reads TGTGCCAGCTCACCACCGGGGCAAGGATGGTATCAAGAGACCCAGTACTTC. The V gene is TRBV18, the J gene TRBJ2-5; D is possibly TRBD1 (5 bases). V lost 0 bases, J lost 2 bases, and 16 bases lay in between. Germline V gene sequence: CDR1 KGHSH, CDR2 LQKENI. This CDR3 comprises 17 residues.